Shown below are 26 T cell receptor beta chains from a single sample sequenced in a study of regulatory T cells in long-lasting Graves disease. The sample's time point: persistent/refractory GD, antithyroid drugs over 5 years with positive TRAb. Scientists built the TCR library using RNA that was extracted from PBMCs. To make TCR beta libraries, researchers used iRepertoire HTBI primers and Arm-PCR of CDR3 regions. TCRdb passed the multiplex PCR reads through MiXCR, listing each CDR3 protein once. The table lists approximately 690,000 distinct CDR3 sequences, around 30% of them singletons. The sequenced sample was peripheral blood mononuclear cells (PBMCs), obtained when the disease was refractory, from a patient treated with antithyroid drugs. The receptors originated from a female donor with Graves disease.

This clonotype appeared a few times. The chain combines TRBV29-1 with TRBJ1-3; no clear D. The V and J ends lost 0 bases and 3 bases respectively, with 6 bases between them. Germline CDR1 and CDR2: SQVTM and ANQGSEA. This CDR3 region has 13 residues. CDR3 region: CSVEEGNGNTIYF. CDR3 DNA sequence: TGCAGCGTTGAAGAAGGGAATGGAAACACCATATATTTT. Supplemented by reference TRBV29-1 and TRBJ1-3, the full variable domain reads SAVISQKPSRDICQRGTSLTIQCQVDSQVTMMFWYRQQPGQSLTLIATANQGSEATYESGFVIDKFPISRPNLTFSTLTVSNMSPEDSSIYLCSVEEGNGNTIYFGEGSWLTVV.

Notes on this clonotype: Sequence at one end of the junction differs from germline and may be a read error. This chain links TRBV2 with TRBJ2-5; TRBD2 agrees at 10 bases. Germline V gives CDR1 SNHLY, CDR2 FYNNEI. This CDR3 is built from 16 residues. The DNA for the CDR3 is TGTGCCAGCAGTGTGGCGGCTAGCGGGAGCCGTGAGACCCGGTACTTC. This gives the protein CASSVAASGSRETRYF.

This clonotype was recorded many times. The CDR3 region is CASSPRTGYGYTF. DNA of the CDR3: TGTGCCAGCAGTCCCCGGACAGGCTATGGCTACACCTTC. The chain employs TRBV28 and TRBJ1-2; 7 bases fit TRBD1. V was clipped by 5 bases and J by 4 bases; unmatched bases: 4. There are 13 residues in the CDR3. CDR1 and CDR2 from the germline V gene are MDHEN and SYDVKM.

The chain joins TRBV9 to TRBJ1-6; 7 positions match TRBD1. The germline V gene encodes CDR1 SGDLS and CDR2 YYNGEE. V dropped 0 bases and J dropped 5; count of bases not matched to a gene: 5. This CDR3 has 16 residues. This chain's CDR3 is CASSVGQGVNNSPLHF. CDR3 sequence (DNA): TGTGCCAGCAGCGTAGGGCAGGGGGTAAATAATTCACCCCTCCACTTT.

The chain uses TRBV6-1 and TRBJ2-7; 7 bases agree with TRBD2. CDR1 is MNHNS, CDR2 SASEGT, per germline. The CDR3 extends over 13 amino acids. The junction had 8 bases not matched to a gene; V was cut back by 5 bases and J by 7 bases. The CDR3 nucleotides read TGTGCCAGCAGTAGAGCGGGGAGTGATGAGCAGTACTTC. Translated: CASSRAGSDEQYF.

The sample holds a few counts of this clonotype. The chain is built from TRBV6-1 and TRBJ1-1; D possibly corresponds to TRBD1 (5 bases). Germline CDR1 MNHNS, CDR2 SASEGT. The length of the CDR3 is 12 residues. The ends were cut back, 6 bases at V and 6 bases at J, with 11 bases in the middle. For the CDR3, the DNA is TGTGCCAGCAGCCACGGGGGGTCTGAAGCTTTCTTT. This gives the protein CASSHGGSEAFF.

At least ten counts were recorded for this clonotype. This chain uses TRBV28 with TRBJ1-2; D possibly corresponds to TRBD1 (6 bases). The CDR3 is 14 amino acids. In germline, CDR1 is MDHEN, CDR2 SYDVKM. The ends were cut back, 1 base at V and 0 bases at J, with 6 bases in the middle. The CDR3, as DNA: TGTGCCAGCAGTTTATCAGGGGCTAACTATGGCTACACCTTC. As protein: CASSLSGANYGYTF.

This clonotype was found many times. The rearrangement uses TRBV7-3 and TRBJ1-1; the D is unclear. Trimming pared 4 bases from V and 1 base from J, leaving 7 bases between. The germline CDR1 and CDR2 sequences are SGHTA and FQGTGA. The CDR3 totals 13 residues. This CDR3 reads CASSSTQNTEAFF. CDR3 nucleotide sequence: TGTGCCAGCAGCTCGACCCAGAACACTGAAGCTTTCTTT. Full variable domain (missing parts from reference TRBV7-3 and TRBJ1-1): GAGVSQTPSNKVTEKGKYVELRCDPISGHTALYWYRQSLGQGPEFLIYFQGTGAADDSGLPNDRFFAVRPEGSVSTLKIQRTERGDSAVYLCASSSTQNTEAFFGQGTRLTVV.

The chain combines TRBV7-2 with TRBJ2-2; D not certain. Germline loops: CDR1 SGHTA, CDR2 FQGNSA. V shed 5 bases and J shed 1 base, with 11 bases lying between them. This CDR3 is built from 15 residues. For the CDR3, the DNA is TGTGCCAGCAGCCTACAGCTCAAGAACACCGGGGAGCTGTTTTTT. Protein: CASSLQLKNTGELFF.

The chain joins TRBV3-1 to TRBJ1-4; D remains ambiguous. V was shortened by 0 bases and J by 6 bases, with 11 bases between the two germline ends. Germline loops: CDR1 LGHDT, CDR2 YNNKEL (reference sequence). CDR3 length equals 15 residues. For the CDR3, the DNA is TGTGCCAGCAGCCAAGACACCGGGTCCTATGAAAAACTGTTTTTT. It codes for CASSQDTGSYEKLFF.

There are a few counts of this clonotype. The genes are TRBV6-1 and TRBJ1-2; D possibly corresponds to TRBD1 (5 bases). Trimming pared 5 bases from V and 2 bases from J, leaving 12 bases between. Germline V CDR1 and CDR2: MNHNS, SASEGT. The CDR3 loop spans 14 amino acids. The CDR3 here is CASSHRQLNYGYTF. DNA for the CDR3: TGTGCCAGCAGTCACCGACAGCTCAACTATGGCTACACCTTC.

This clonotype was seen ten or more times. This CDR3 reads CASSLGTGGDYEQYF. The DNA of the CDR3 is TGTGCCAGCAGCTTAGGGACAGGCGGGGACTACGAGCAGTACTTC. V and J are TRBV11-2 and TRBJ2-7, with a possible D match to TRBD1 (7 bases). Trimming took 1 base from V and 3 from J, leaving 13 bases between them. The CDR3 is 15 residues long. Germline V gene sequence: CDR1 SGHAT, CDR2 FQNNGV.

The chain uses TRBV28 and TRBJ1-5; 8 positions agree with TRBD1. The germline V gene encodes CDR1 MDHEN and CDR2 SYDVKM. This CDR3 has 15 residues. V lost 7 bases to trimming and J lost 0 bases; unmatched junction nucleotides: 5. CDR3 residues: CASMRQGYSNQPQHF. CDR3 nucleotides: TGTGCCAGCATGAGACAGGGGTATAGCAATCAGCCCCAGCATTTT.

This chain uses TRBV6-1 with TRBJ1-2; tentatively, D is TRBD1 (6 bases). V lost 5 bases, J lost 4 bases, and 11 bases lay in between. Germline CDR1 and CDR2: MNHNS and SASEGT. This CDR3 region has 13 residues. The CDR3 DNA reads as TGTGCCAGCAGTAACACAGGGAGCTATGGCTACACCTTC. It yields the protein CASSNTGSYGYTF.

This clonotype was detected many times. The chain is built from TRBV5-1 and TRBJ1-1; D gene ambiguous. The CDR3 spans 14 residues. Germline V gene lookup returns CDR1 SGHRS and CDR2 YFSETQ. V was clipped by 1 base and J by 1 base, with 8 bases between them. CDR3 sequence reads: CASSLNSANTEAFF. DNA for the CDR3: TGCGCCAGCAGCTTGAATTCAGCGAACACTGAAGCTTTCTTT.

This sequence joins TRBV20-1 and TRBJ2-7; possibly TRBD2 for D (5 bases). V dropped 1 base and J dropped 6 bases, with 19 bases sitting between them. CDR1 and CDR2 (germline): DFQATT, SNEGSKA (reference sequence). The CDR3 runs 15 residues. CDR3 in DNA: TGCAGTGCTAGAGGCCCCCGACTTAGGGAGTGCGAGCAGTACTTC. This codes for CSARGPRLRECEQYF.

This clonotype was detected a few times. The chain recombines TRBV28 with TRBJ1-4, with no clear D. Per germline, CDR1 MDHEN and CDR2 SYDVKM. There are 12 residues in the CDR3. V shed 10 bases and J shed 4 bases, with 10 bases lying between them. The CDR3 sequence is CATAIGNEKLFF. Here the CDR3 DNA reads TGTGCCACTGCGATTGGTAATGAAAAACTGTTTTTT.

This clonotype occurred many times. CDR3: CASSLVGVTDGYTF. The DNA for the CDR3 is TGTGCCAGCAGCTTAGTGGGTGTAACGGATGGCTACACCTTC. The gene calls are TRBV7-8 and TRBJ1-2; no reliable D call. The CDR3 length is 14 residues. Trimming cost V 1 base and J 6 bases, with 12 bases left between them. Germline values: CDR1 SGHVS, CDR2 FQNEAQ.

This clonotype occurred many times. The chain combines TRBV3-1 with TRBJ1-1, with unresolved D. Per the germline V gene, CDR1 is LGHDT and CDR2 is YNNKEL (reference sequence). This CDR3 spans 15 amino acids. Trimming took off 1 base at V and 0 bases at J, with 9 bases between the two ends. CDR3 in DNA: TGTGCCAGCAGCCAAGGATGGGGAATGAACACTGAAGCTTTCTTT. Protein sequence: CASSQGWGMNTEAFF.

V gene TRBV6-2 or TRBV6-3 combines with J gene TRBJ1-2; D uncertain. The V gene's germline CDR1 is MNHEY and CDR2 SVGEGT. This CDR3 has 12 residues. The ends were cut back, 7 bases at V and 0 bases at J, with 6 bases in the middle. The CDR3 is CASKSSNYGYTF. CDR3 DNA: TGTGCCAGCAAATCATCTAACTATGGCTACACCTTC.

Many counts were recorded for this clonotype. The chain links TRBV15 to TRBJ1-1, with a tentative D call TRBD1 (5 bases). V lost 1 base to trimming and J lost 5 bases, with 14 bases between them. Per the germline V gene, CDR1 is LNHNV and CDR2 is YYDKDF (reference sequence). This CDR3 is 15 amino acids long. The CDR3 is CATSRGGRAMTEAFF. As DNA, the CDR3 is TGTGCCACCAGCAGAGGTGGCAGGGCGATGACTGAAGCTTTCTTT.

This clonotype showed up just a few times. The chain employs TRBV10-2 and TRBJ1-1; 10 bases align to TRBD1. The CDR3 is 13 residues long. The germline CDR1 and CDR2 sequences are WSHSY and SAAADI. The CDR3, as DNA: TGCGCTCCGAGGGGACAGGGGAGGACTGAAGCTTTCTTT. Its protein is CAPRGQGRTEAFF.

J is TRBJ2-7 and V is TRBV6-2 or TRBV6-3, with D hard to call. Germline V gene data show CDR1 as MNHEY and CDR2 as SVGEGT. Deletions cut 2 bases from V and 3 bases from J, with 2 bases between. The CDR3 has 11 amino acids. CDR3 amino acids: CASSYVYEQYF. Written as DNA, the CDR3 is TGTGCCAGCAGTTACGTCTACGAGCAGTACTTC.

V is TRBV29-1 and J is TRBJ1-5; TRBD1 might be the D (6 bases). CDR3 size: 13 residues. The ends were cut back, 6 bases at V and 6 bases at J, with 15 bases in the middle. Germline-derived CDR1 and CDR2 are SQVTM and ANQGSEA. CDR3 nucleotide sequence: TGCAGCGTCGGTGGGGGGGCGGGTCAGCCCCAGCATTTT. Translated, it gives CSVGGGAGQPQHF.

V usage is TRBV10-3 and J usage is TRBJ1-1; D not certain. This CDR3 region has 15 residues. Germline CDR1 reads ENHRY; CDR2 reads SYGVKD. Trimming took 2 bases from V and 0 from J, leaving 10 bases between them. Here the CDR3 DNA reads TGTGCCATCAGTGAGGCGATTGCTATGAACACTGAAGCTTTCTTT. Translation gives CAISEAIAMNTEAFF.

V usage is TRBV28 and J usage is TRBJ1-4, with D unresolved. CDR1 and CDR2 from the germline V gene are MDHEN and SYDVKM. Trimming removed 5 bases at V and 4 bases at J, with 14 bases between. This CDR3 has 15 residues. CDR3 bases: TGTGCCAGCAGTCCAAATGGACTTTTTAATGAAAAACTGTTTTTT. Protein product: CASSPNGLFNEKLFF.